One sample yielded the 29 T cell receptor beta chains listed below, sequenced in a study of blood T cell repertoires in COVID-19. Generated by immunoSEQ multiplex PCR, the TCRdb table keeps only in-frame clones and is missing some. The sample contains more than 200,000 clones, roughly four fifths of which appear only once. The sample comprised peripheral blood. These receptors all come from a woman aged 80 or over with COVID-19, enrolled during active disease.

The gene calls are TRBV18 and TRBJ1-5; TRBD1 matches 11 bases. Germline CDR1 is KGHSH and CDR2 is LQKENI. V lost 5 bases, J lost 1 base, and 4 bases stayed unmatched. The CDR3 runs 16 residues. The CDR3 loop is CASSGQGARSNQPQHF. The CDR3 region has the DNA TGTGCCAGCTCAGGACAGGGGGCAAGGAGCAATCAGCCCCAGCATTTT.

The rearrangement joins TRBV10-3 to TRBJ2-1; 12 nucleotides line up with TRBD1. V trimming: 7 bases; J trimming: 10 bases; junction bases outside the gene matches: 5. Germline CDR1 ENHRY, CDR2 SYGVKD. The CDR3 totals 13 residues. CDR3 nucleotides: TGTGCCATCACCGGGACAGGGGGCGCAGAGCAGTTCTTC. Amino acid sequence: CAITGTGGAEQFF.

The chain joins TRBV5-1 to TRBJ2-1; 9 nucleotides align to TRBD1. From germline, CDR1 is SGHRS and CDR2 YFSETQ. The CDR3 consists of 16 residues. The V gene end was trimmed by 4 bases and the J gene end by 9 bases; junction bases not matched to a gene: 14. CDR3 bases: TGCGCCAGCAGCCGTGGGGGGACAGGGAACTTCAGTGAGCAGTTCTTC. This translates into CASSRGGTGNFSEQFF.

This clone was observed once. This chain links TRBV5-1 with TRBJ2-5, with 7 bases fitting TRBD1. CDR3 length: 14 residues. Germline V gives CDR1 SGHRS, CDR2 YFSETQ. V lost 4 bases and J lost 1; bases outside the gene matches: 4. The CDR3 region is CASSKGQLQETQYF. CDR3 coding DNA: TGCGCCAGCAGCAAGGGACAGCTCCAAGAGACCCAGTACTTC.

This clone showed up just a few times. V gene TRBV7-2 combines with J gene TRBJ1-5; D is possibly TRBD1 (5 bases). Germline V gene sequence: CDR1 SGHTA, CDR2 FQGNSA. V dropped 5 bases and J dropped 0 bases, with 8 bases sitting between them. The CDR3 consists of 14 residues. The CDR3 sequence: CASSRDSSNQPQHF. In DNA, the CDR3 is TGTGCCAGCAGCCGTGACAGTAGCAATCAGCCCCAGCATTTT. Together with reference TRBV7-2 and TRBJ1-5, the CDR3 gives the full variable domain: GAGVSQSPSNKVTEKGKDVELRCDPISGHTALYWYRQSLGQGLEFLIYFQGNSAPDKSGLPSDRFSAERTGGSVSTLTIQRTQQEDSAVYLCASSRDSSNQPQHFGDGTRLSIL.

The gene calls are TRBV5-1 and TRBJ1-1, with D perhaps TRBD1 (5 bases). The germline V and J ends were trimmed by 2 bases and 5 bases, with 10 bases remaining between them. The V gene's germline CDR1 is SGHRS and CDR2 YFSETQ. The CDR3 spans 13 residues. CDR3 loop: CASSFQGDTEAFF. The CDR3 DNA is TGCGCCAGCAGCTTCCAAGGGGATACTGAAGCTTTCTTT.

The CDR3, as DNA: TGTGCCAGCAGCCCAGTGGGCTTGGAGGTCGATGAGCAGTTCTTC. Protein sequence: CASSPVGLEVDEQFF. The J gene is TRBJ2-1, the V gene TRBV7-3; D may be TRBD2 (5 bases). The CDR3 runs to 15 residues. The V and J ends lost 5 bases and 8 bases respectively, with 19 bases between them. CDR1 and CDR2 (germline): SGHTA, FQGTGA.

The V gene is TRBV7-9, the J gene TRBJ1-1; no definite D call. Germline V lookup: CDR1 SEHNR, CDR2 FQNEAQ (reference sequence). V gave up 1 base and J gave up 5 bases, with 20 bases separating them. The CDR3 totals 17 residues. As DNA, the CDR3 is TGTGCCAGCAGCTTAGGAGACTTTGCGGAACTAAGGACTGAAGCTTTCTTT. This sequence encodes CASSLGDFAELRTEAFF.

This clone appeared a single time. The rearrangement uses TRBV5-1 and TRBJ1-2; D is unresolved. CDR3 size: 14 residues. Trimming pared 4 bases from V and 4 bases from J, leaving 14 bases between. Germline CDR1 reads SGHRS; CDR2 reads YFSETQ. CDR3 DNA: TGCGCCAGCAGCGAGGAGGGTTCCTCCTATGGCTACACCTTC. Protein sequence: CASSEEGSSYGYTF.

The chain couples TRBV7-9 to TRBJ1-1; TRBD1 matches at 12 bases. CDR1 is SEHNR and CDR2 is FQNEAQ in the germline V gene (reference sequence). The CDR3 runs 18 residues. V was clipped by 2 bases and J by 2 bases; unmatched bases: 9. The CDR3 nucleotides are TGTGCCAGCAGCTTATTGGCCGGGACAGGGGGCGTCAACACTGAAGCTTTCTTT. Translated, it gives CASSLLAGTGGVNTEAFF. Supplemented by reference TRBV7-9 and TRBJ1-1, the full variable domain reads DTGVSQNPRHKITKRGQNVTFRCDPISEHNRLYWYRQTLGQGPEFLTYFQNEAQLEKSRLLSDRFSAERPKGSFSTLEIQRTEQGDSAMYLCASSLLAGTGGVNTEAFFGQGTRLTVV.

The rearrangement uses TRBV27 and TRBJ1-2; 10 bases map to TRBD1. This CDR3 is 17 amino acids long. The germline gives CDR1 MNHEY, CDR2 SMNVEV (reference sequence). Germline trimming cut 0 bases from V and 8 bases from J; bases unmatched to any gene: 12. CDR3 nucleotide sequence: TGTGCCAGCAGTTTATCGTTTCTCCCGGGACAGGGGCTAGGCTACACCTTC. As protein: CASSLSFLPGQGLGYTF.

This chain connects TRBV28 to TRBJ1-1; 7 bases map to TRBD1. CDR3 length: 15 amino acids. Germline lookup yields CDR1 MDHEN and CDR2 SYDVKM. With V trimmed by 2 bases and J by 6 bases, 9 bases remained unmatched. The CDR3, as DNA: TGTGCCAGCAGTTTACAAGCCCCGACAGGGCCTGAAGCTTTCTTT. The encoded protein is CASSLQAPTGPEAFF.

The rearrangement uses TRBV5-6 and TRBJ2-6; 7 bases match TRBD1. Germline-derived CDR1 and CDR2 are SGHDT and YYEEEE. This CDR3 contains 17 residues. V shed 4 bases, J shed 0 bases, and the junction held 7 bases outside the gene matches. The CDR3 spells CASSRRDSLSGANVLTF. The CDR3, as DNA: TGTGCCAGCAGCCGCCGGGACAGCCTCTCTGGGGCCAACGTCCTGACTTTC. The entire variable domain, with the rest obtained from reference TRBV5-6 and TRBJ2-6, is as follows: DAGVTQSPTHLIKTRGQQVTLRCSPKSGHDTVSWYQQALGQGPQFIFQYYEEEERQRGNFPDRFSGHQFPNYSSELNVNALLLGDSALYLCASSRRDSLSGANVLTFGAGSRLTVL.

The chain joins TRBV4-1 to TRBJ2-3; 12 bases match TRBD2. The CDR3 totals 19 residues. Looked up from germline, CDR1 is MGHRA and CDR2 is YSYEKL. With V trimmed by 4 bases and J by 2 bases, 13 bases remained unmatched. The DNA of the CDR3 is TGCGCCAGCAGCCGACGACTAGCGGGAGTGGGGGACAACACAGATACGCAGTATTTT. This encodes CASSRRLAGVGDNTDTQYF.

V is TRBV28 and J is TRBJ1-5; no clear D gene. Germline V gene data show CDR1 as MDHEN and CDR2 as SYDVKM. There are 13 residues in the CDR3. The germline V and J ends were trimmed by 6 bases and 7 bases, with 13 bases remaining between them. The CDR3 protein is CASSTQVQQPQHF. DNA of the CDR3: TGTGCCAGCAGCACCCAAGTCCAGCAGCCCCAGCATTTT.

The gene calls are TRBV10-3 and TRBJ2-5; 9 bases line up with TRBD1. With 11 bases clipped from V and 5 bases from J, the junction kept 9 bases outside the gene matches. The CDR3 contains 13 residues. Germline V gene data show CDR1 as ENHRY and CDR2 as SYGVKD. CDR3 bases: TGTGCCGTTGCGGGACAGGGTTTCGAGACCCAGTACTTC. This translates into CAVAGQGFETQYF.

The gene calls are TRBV3-1 (or the pseudogene TRBV3-2) and TRBJ2-5; perhaps TRBD1 as D (6 bases). From germline, CDR1 is LGHDT and CDR2 YNNKEL (reference sequence). The length of the CDR3 is 12 residues. V gave up 1 base and J gave up 9 bases, with 9 bases separating them. CDR3 in amino acids: CASSQGGQAQYF. CDR3 DNA sequence: TGTGCCAGCAGCCAAGGGGGGCAAGCCCAGTACTTC.

The rearrangement uses TRBV7-2 and TRBJ1-3; D is uncertain. Germline CDR1 SGHTA, CDR2 FQGNSA. This CDR3 spans 12 amino acids. V shed 3 bases and J shed 10 bases, with 10 bases lying between them. CDR3 DNA: TGTGCCAGCAGCTTTAGTTTCTCGACCATATATTTT. This encodes CASSFSFSTIYF.

This chain joins TRBV30 and TRBJ2-5; the match to TRBD2 covers 8 bases. Germline V CDR1 and CDR2: GTSNPN, SVGIG (reference sequence). V gave up 1 base and J gave up 7 bases; unmatched junction bases: 5. CDR3 length equals 13 residues. CDR3 sequence reads: CAWSEAGARTQYF. For the CDR3, the DNA is TGTGCCTGGAGTGAAGCGGGGGCAAGGACCCAGTACTTC.

This clone was seen once. The V and J genes are TRBV2 and TRBJ2-7; 7 bases line up with TRBD2. CDR1 SNHLY and CDR2 FYNNEI come from the germline V gene. Trimming removed 8 bases from V and 0 bases from J; junction bases left unmatched: 7. CDR3 length equals 14 residues. This CDR3 reads CASSLAATSYEQYF. The CDR3 coding sequence is TGTGCCAGCTCCCTAGCGGCCACCTCCTACGAGCAGTACTTC.

The chain couples TRBV15 to TRBJ1-2; perhaps TRBD1 as D (6 bases). The CDR3 extends over 15 amino acids. CDR1 is LNHNV and CDR2 is YYDKDF in the germline V gene (reference sequence). V shed 6 bases and J shed 3 bases, with 17 bases lying between them. The chain's CDR3 is CATRSGTGSYYGYTF. In DNA, the CDR3 is TGTGCCACCAGAAGTGGTACAGGGTCGTACTATGGCTACACCTTC.

Only a few counts were recorded for this clone. This same CDR3 is encoded by further DNA sequences in the sample. The genes are TRBV5-1 and TRBJ1-1; perhaps TRBD1 as D (6 bases). Germline V gene lookup returns CDR1 SGHRS and CDR2 YFSETQ. The CDR3 runs to 13 residues. V lost 4 bases, J lost 3 bases, and 10 bases lay in between. CDR3: CASSQGGDTEAFF. The CDR3 DNA reads TGCGCCAGCAGCCAAGGGGGTGACACTGAAGCTTTCTTT.

J is TRBJ1-6 and V is TRBV7-3, with 7 bases matching TRBD1. Germline lookup yields CDR1 SGHTA and CDR2 FQGTGA. With 1 base clipped from V and 9 bases from J, the junction kept 3 bases outside the gene matches. The CDR3 extends over 14 amino acids. CDR3 in DNA: TGTGCCAGCAGCTTAAACCAGGGGGGTTCACCCCTCCACTTT. Residues: CASSLNQGGSPLHF.

The chain couples TRBV30 to TRBJ1-3, with 8 bases matching TRBD1. CDR1 and CDR2 (germline): GTSNPN, SVGIG (reference sequence). Trimming took 5 bases from V and 4 from J; bases not matched to a gene: 4. CDR3 length: 13 residues. CDR3 DNA sequence: TGTGCCTGGGCGAGGACAGGGGGAAACACCATATATTTT. Its protein product is CAWARTGGNTIYF.

This clone was observed a handful of times. The chain couples TRBV28 to TRBJ1-2; possibly TRBD1 for D (5 bases). In germline, CDR1 is MDHEN, CDR2 SYDVKM. Trimming removed 2 bases from V and 8 bases from J, with 9 bases in between. The CDR3 runs 12 residues. The CDR3 coding sequence is TGTGCCAGCAGTTTAGGCAGGGCAGGCTACACCTTC. Residues: CASSLGRAGYTF.

V gene TRBV10-3 combines with J gene TRBJ2-7, with TRBD1 identical over 8 bases. The CDR3 covers 17 residues. Germline assignment: CDR1 ENHRY and CDR2 SYGVKD. With 0 bases clipped from V and 5 bases from J, the junction kept 12 bases outside the gene matches. The CDR3 DNA reads TGTGCCATCAGTGAGTCGAACTTGGCAGGGGGCGCGGACGAGCAGTACTTC. Translated: CAISESNLAGGADEQYF.

The chain employs TRBV20-1 and TRBJ2-1; 9 bases are a match to TRBD2. Looked up from germline, CDR1 is DFQATT and CDR2 is SNEGSKA (reference sequence). The CDR3 extends over 16 amino acids. Unmatched junction bases numbered 6, after V lost 3 bases and J lost 0 bases. CDR3 DNA: TGCAGTGCTAGTAGCGGGAGCTATAGCTCCTACAATGAGCAGTTCTTC. This codes for CSASSGSYSSYNEQFF.

This rearrangement joins TRBV9 to TRBJ2-3, with a weak D call TRBD2 (5 bases). Trimming cost V 4 bases and J 0 bases, with 9 bases left between them. Germline CDR1 SGDLS, CDR2 YYNGEE. This CDR3 has 14 amino acids. This CDR3 reads CASSSLASTDTQYF. In nucleotides, the CDR3 is TGTGCCAGCAGCAGTCTAGCAAGCACAGATACGCAGTATTTT.

The CDR3 DNA reads as TGTGCCAGCAGGGGCTTTGGTGGCAAAACCCCGGGGCAGCCCCAGCATTTT. Protein: CASRGFGGKTPGQPQHF. The chain combines TRBV28 with TRBJ1-5; D gene unclear. Between the trimmed V and J ends, which lost 6 bases and 7 bases, there was a span of 25 bases. In germline, CDR1 is MDHEN, CDR2 SYDVKM. CDR3 length equals 17 residues.